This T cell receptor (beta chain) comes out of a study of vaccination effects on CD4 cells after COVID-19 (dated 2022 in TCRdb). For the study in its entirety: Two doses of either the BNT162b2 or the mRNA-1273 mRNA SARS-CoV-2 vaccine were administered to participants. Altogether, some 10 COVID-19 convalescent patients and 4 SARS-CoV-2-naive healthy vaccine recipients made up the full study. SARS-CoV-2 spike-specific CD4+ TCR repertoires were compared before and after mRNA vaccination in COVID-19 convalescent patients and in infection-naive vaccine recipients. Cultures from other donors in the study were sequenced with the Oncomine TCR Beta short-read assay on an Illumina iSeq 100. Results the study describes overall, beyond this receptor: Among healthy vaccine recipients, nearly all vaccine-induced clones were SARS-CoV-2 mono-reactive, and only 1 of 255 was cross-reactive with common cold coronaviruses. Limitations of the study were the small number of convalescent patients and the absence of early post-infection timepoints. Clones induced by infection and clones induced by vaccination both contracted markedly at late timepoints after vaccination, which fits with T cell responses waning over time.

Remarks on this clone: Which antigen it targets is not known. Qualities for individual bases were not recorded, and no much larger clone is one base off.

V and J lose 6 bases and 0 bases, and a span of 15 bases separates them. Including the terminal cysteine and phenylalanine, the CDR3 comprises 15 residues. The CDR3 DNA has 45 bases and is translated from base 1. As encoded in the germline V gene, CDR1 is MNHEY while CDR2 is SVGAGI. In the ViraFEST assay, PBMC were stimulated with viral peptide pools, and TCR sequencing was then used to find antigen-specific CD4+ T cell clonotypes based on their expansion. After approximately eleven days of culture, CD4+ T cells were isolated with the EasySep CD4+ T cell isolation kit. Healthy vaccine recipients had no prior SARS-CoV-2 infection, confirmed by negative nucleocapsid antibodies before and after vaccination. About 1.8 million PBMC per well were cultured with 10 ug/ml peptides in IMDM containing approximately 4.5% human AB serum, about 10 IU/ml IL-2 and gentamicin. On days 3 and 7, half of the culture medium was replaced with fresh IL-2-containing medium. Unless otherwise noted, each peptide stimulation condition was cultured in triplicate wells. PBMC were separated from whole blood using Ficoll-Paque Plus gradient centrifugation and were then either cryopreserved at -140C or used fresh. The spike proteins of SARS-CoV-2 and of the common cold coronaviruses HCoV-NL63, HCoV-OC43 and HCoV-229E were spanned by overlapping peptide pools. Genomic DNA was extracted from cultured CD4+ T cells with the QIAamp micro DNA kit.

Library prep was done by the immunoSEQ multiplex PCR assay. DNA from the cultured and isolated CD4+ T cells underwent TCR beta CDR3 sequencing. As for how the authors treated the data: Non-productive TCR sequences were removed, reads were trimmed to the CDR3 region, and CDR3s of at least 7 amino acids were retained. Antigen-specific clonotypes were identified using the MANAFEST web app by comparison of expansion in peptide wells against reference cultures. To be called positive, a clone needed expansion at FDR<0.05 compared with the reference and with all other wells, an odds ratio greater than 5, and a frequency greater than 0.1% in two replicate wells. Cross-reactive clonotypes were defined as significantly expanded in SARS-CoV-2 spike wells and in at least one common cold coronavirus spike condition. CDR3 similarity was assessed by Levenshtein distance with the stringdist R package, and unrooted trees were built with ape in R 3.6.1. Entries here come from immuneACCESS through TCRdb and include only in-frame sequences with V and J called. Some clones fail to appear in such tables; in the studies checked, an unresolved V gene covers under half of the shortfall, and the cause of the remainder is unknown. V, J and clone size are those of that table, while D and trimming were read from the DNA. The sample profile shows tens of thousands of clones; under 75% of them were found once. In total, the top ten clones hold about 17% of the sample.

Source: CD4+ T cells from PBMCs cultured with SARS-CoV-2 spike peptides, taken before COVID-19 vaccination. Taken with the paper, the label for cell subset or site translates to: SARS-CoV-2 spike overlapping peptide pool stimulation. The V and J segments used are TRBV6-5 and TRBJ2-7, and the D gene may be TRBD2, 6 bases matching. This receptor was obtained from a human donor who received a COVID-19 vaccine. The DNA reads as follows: TGTGCCAGCAGCCGGACCGGGACTGACTCCTACGAGCAGTACTTC. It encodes CASSRTGTDSYEQYF.